Below, one T cell receptor (beta chain) is given with its context. Its antigen is unknown. This entry comes from a study of T-cell reconstitution after alpha-beta-depleted transplantation in children. Study findings and constraints: There were some patients whose high TCRbeta diversity at day 60 came from surviving recipient T cells and thymic progenitors. Several hundred graft clones that had expanded were reportedly the source of alpha-beta T cells about two months after transplant. T-cell counts and diversity at one year post-transplant came mainly from newly produced T cells.

The TCRbeta library was prepared with unique molecular identifiers. MiXCR was run by TCRdb on the PCR reads, yielding one entry per CDR3 protein. The sample includes 900,000 or so distinct CDR3 sequences, about 15% of them seen just once. The sequenced sample was PBMCs, mostly from graft donor cells, obtained 360 days after TCRalphabeta/CD19-depleted stem cell transplant. This clonotype originated in a male patient younger than 18 who had a stem cell transplant for acute lymphoblastic leukemia, so the T cells may come from the graft donor.

CDR3 region: CASSLNRMRGTGELFF. CDR3 DNA sequence: TGCGCCAGCAGCTTGAACAGGATGAGAGGAACCGGGGAGCTGTTTTTT. This chain connects TRBV5-1 to TRBJ2-2, with D perhaps TRBD1 (5 bases). The CDR3 is 16 amino acids. Germline CDR1 and CDR2: SGHRS and YFSETQ. V was shortened by 1 base and J by 5 bases, with 15 bases between the two germline ends.